This T cell receptor (beta chain) stems from a study of early T cells in non-severe SARS-CoV-2 infection. The germline CDR1 and CDR2 sequences are MNHEY and SVGAGI. The CDR3 loop spans 13 amino acids. V was cut by 6 bases and J by 2 bases, with 11 bases left in between. TCRdb fed the 5' RACE reads into MiXCR, producing one record per CDR3 protein. This table has around 64,000 distinct CDR3 sequences, about an eighth appearing once. This clonotype was seen a few times. The material was whole blood, obtained at baseline. The gene calls are TRBV6-5 and TRBJ2-7; tentatively, D is TRBD1 or TRBD2 (5 bases each). This TCR derives from an adult who was a healthcare worker with PCR-confirmed SARS-CoV-2 infection or an uninfected control (not recorded which). For the CDR3, the DNA is TGTGCCAGCAGCAGGGAGTACCCCTACGAGCAGTACTTC. This gives the protein CASSREYPYEQYF.